What follows are 7 T cell receptor beta chains derived from one specimen sequenced in a study of cytomegalovirus exposure and HLA in healthy donors. Vbeta (60) and Jbeta (13) primers were used in the PCR. TCRdb's table, derived via immunoSEQ multiplex PCR, lists solely in-frame clones and lacks some. The sample has about 150,000 clones; less than 90% are singletons. The sample was PBMCs. These receptors were collected from a male donor in good health and CMV-seropositive.

V usage is TRBV7-2 and J usage is TRBJ2-7; 7 bases line up with TRBD1. The CDR3 is made up of 15 amino acids. J gave up 2 bases and V 6 bases, and 10 bases lay outside the gene matches. CDR1 and CDR2 (germline): SGHTA, FQGNSA. CDR3 region: CASSYGQVRTYEQYF. CDR3 bases: TGTGCCAGCAGTTACGGACAGGTCCGGACCTACGAGCAGTACTTC.

This clone was counted between two and nine times. One junction end disagrees with the germline gene, perhaps due to a read error. This sequence joins TRBV5-4 and TRBJ2-1, with a possible D match to TRBD2 (5 bases). Looked up from germline, CDR1 is SGHNT and CDR2 is YYREEE (reference sequence). The CDR3 runs 11 residues. The CDR3 nucleotides read TGTGCCAGCAGCTTGTCGGCGGGTGAGCTCTTC. This encodes CASSLSAGELF.

Only a few counts were recorded for this clone. This sequence joins TRBV27 and TRBJ1-1; D may be TRBD1 (6 bases). Germline assignment: CDR1 MNHEY and CDR2 SMNVEV (reference sequence). The germline V and J ends were trimmed by 5 bases and 2 bases, with 15 bases remaining between them. The length of the CDR3 is 15 residues. CDR3 sequence: CASSRTTGTNTEAFF. The CDR3 DNA reads as TGTGCCAGCAGTCGAACCACAGGGACCAACACTGAAGCTTTCTTT.

This chain links TRBV28 with TRBJ2-3, with a possible D match to TRBD2 (5 bases). This CDR3 is built from 14 residues. Trimming took 5 bases from V and 6 from J, leaving 15 bases between them. Germline values: CDR1 MDHEN, CDR2 SYDVKM. The CDR3 region has the DNA TGTGCCAGCAGTCCCGGAGGCGGTGGGGATACGCAGTATTTT. It yields the protein CASSPGGGGDTQYF.

The chain joins TRBV10-3 to TRBJ2-7; 7 bases are a match to TRBD2. CDR3 length: 14 amino acids. Trimming removed 2 bases from V and 6 bases from J; junction bases left unmatched: 7. The germline CDR1 and CDR2 sequences are ENHRY and SYGVKD. CDR3 loop: CAISELAGVSEQYF. The CDR3 DNA is TGTGCCATCAGTGAGCTGGCGGGAGTATCCGAGCAGTACTTC.

The chain recombines TRBV7-6 with TRBJ1-1; D is perhaps TRBD1 (6 bases). Trimming cost V 6 bases and J 4 bases, with 18 bases left between them. Germline CDR1 reads SGHVS; CDR2 reads FNYEAQ. This CDR3 spans 15 amino acids. CDR3: CASSLTGGQGTEAFF. DNA of the CDR3: TGTGCCAGCAGTTTGACCGGGGGGCAGGGCACTGAAGCTTTCTTT.

The rearrangement uses TRBV19 and TRBJ2-1; 12 bases match TRBD2. The CDR3 has 15 residues. V gave up 7 bases and J gave up 4 bases; unmatched junction bases: 5. Germline assignment: CDR1 LNHDA and CDR2 SQIVND (reference sequence). The CDR3 reads CASIRTSGAYNEQFF. The CDR3 bases are TGTGCCAGTATAAGGACTAGCGGGGCATACAATGAGCAGTTCTTC.